This passage covers 21 T cell receptor beta chains from one sample sequenced in a study of blood T cell repertoires in COVID-19. Produced via immunoSEQ multiplex PCR; TCRdb's table is partial and in-frame only. The sample records tens of thousands of clones, around 90% being singletons. The sample taken for sequencing was peripheral blood. These receptors all come from a man between 18 and 29 years old with COVID-19, enrolled during active disease.

The chain combines TRBV5-6 with TRBJ2-1, with 9 bases lining up with TRBD1. Per germline, CDR1 SGHDT and CDR2 YYEEEE. With V trimmed by 4 bases and J by 6 bases, 5 bases remained unmatched. This CDR3 is 14 amino acids long. CDR3 nucleotides: TGTGCCAGCAGCCGCCCGGGACAGGGCAATGAGCAGTTCTTC. The encoded protein is CASSRPGQGNEQFF. Together with reference TRBV5-6 and TRBJ2-1, the CDR3 gives the full variable domain: DAGVTQSPTHLIKTRGQQVTLRCSPKSGHDTVSWYQQALGQGPQFIFQYYEEEERQRGNFPDRFSGHQFPNYSSELNVNALLLGDSALYLCASSRPGQGNEQFFGPGTRLTVL.

The gene calls are TRBV10-3 and TRBJ2-7; D might be TRBD2 (5 bases). V lost 0 bases to trimming and J lost 1 base, with 19 bases between them. The CDR3 has 18 residues. Germline CDR1 ENHRY, CDR2 SYGVKD. The CDR3 loop reads CAISESGRAGIVSYEQYF. CDR3 sequence (DNA): TGTGCCATCAGTGAGTCCGGGCGGGCGGGTATTGTATCCTACGAGCAGTACTTC.

This chain connects TRBV9 to TRBJ1-2; D is unclear. Trimming removed 3 bases at V and 4 bases at J, with 16 bases between. Germline V gene lookup returns CDR1 SGDLS and CDR2 YYNGEE. This CDR3 is built from 15 residues. In nucleotides, the CDR3 is TGTGCCAGCAGCGAAAGCCCGGGAGCCGGCTATGGCTACACCTTC. Translating gives CASSESPGAGYGYTF.

The V and J genes are TRBV10-3 and TRBJ2-2, with TRBD1 matching over 9 bases. This CDR3 has 14 amino acids. The ends lost 5 bases at V and 5 bases at J; junction bases unmatched: 3. Germline-derived CDR1 and CDR2 are ENHRY and SYGVKD. Here the CDR3 DNA reads TGTGCCATCAGTCGGGACAGGGATACCGGGGAGCTGTTTTTT. It yields the protein CAISRDRDTGELFF.

J is TRBJ2-1 and V is TRBV5-5; TRBD2 is a possible D gene (5 bases). CDR1 SGHKS and CDR2 YYEKEE come from the germline V gene (reference sequence). Trimming removed 4 bases from V and 1 base from J, with 15 bases in between. The CDR3 has 16 amino acids. CDR3 DNA: TGTGCCAGCAGCCCTCCTGTAGCGACTTCCTACAATGAGCAGTTCTTC. Its protein product is CASSPPVATSYNEQFF.

This clone was recorded only once. This chain connects TRBV27 to TRBJ2-1; 7 bases are shared with TRBD2. The V gene's germline CDR1 is MNHEY and CDR2 SMNVEV (reference sequence). V shed 2 bases, J shed 7 bases, and the junction held 8 bases outside the gene matches. This CDR3 region has 15 residues. CDR3 protein: CASSLGSGWGNEQFF. The CDR3, as DNA: TGTGCCAGCAGTTTAGGTAGCGGGTGGGGGAATGAGCAGTTCTTC.

The V gene is TRBV18, the J gene TRBJ2-3; 12 positions match TRBD2. V trimming: 6 bases; J trimming: 3 bases; junction bases outside the gene matches: 7. CDR3 size: 16 residues. The V gene's germline CDR1 is KGHSH and CDR2 LQKENI. CDR3 coding DNA: TGTGCCAGCTCGAACACTAGCGGGAGGTTTACAGATACGCAGTATTTT. It is translated as CASSNTSGRFTDTQYF.

This chain uses TRBV5-6 with TRBJ1-2; 9 nucleotides align to TRBD1. This CDR3 has 13 residues. Per the germline V gene, CDR1 is SGHDT and CDR2 is YYEEEE. Trimming cost V 2 bases and J 7 bases; bases outside gene matches: 3. The CDR3 DNA reads as TGTGCCAGCAGCTTTGGACAGGGGTTTGGCTACACCTTC. Protein product: CASSFGQGFGYTF.

CDR3 amino acids: CASSATGLVNTEAFF. The CDR3, as DNA: TGTGCCAGCAGCGCCACAGGGTTGGTGAACACTGAAGCTTTCTTT. This chain links TRBV9 with TRBJ1-1, with D possibly TRBD1 on 6 matching bases. V was trimmed by 3 bases and J by 0 bases, leaving 12 bases between them. The CDR3 loop spans 15 amino acids. Per germline, CDR1 SGDLS and CDR2 YYNGEE.

The genes are TRBV6-5 and TRBJ2-1; 7 bases agree with TRBD2. CDR1 and CDR2 (germline): MNHEY, SVGAGI. The CDR3 runs to 14 residues. The V and J ends lost 8 bases and 0 bases, in that order; junction bases with no gene match: 4. The CDR3 protein is CASWGGSSYNEQFF. CDR3 nucleotide sequence: TGTGCCAGCTGGGGGGGGAGCTCCTACAATGAGCAGTTCTTC.

J is TRBJ1-2 and V is TRBV6-6; no firm D call. Trimming cost V 3 bases and J 6 bases, with 11 bases left between them. The CDR3 spans 13 residues. Germline CDR1 reads MNHNY; CDR2 reads SVGAGI (reference sequence). DNA for the CDR3: TGTGCCAGCAGTTATGGGAGTACGGATGGCTACACCTTC. This translates into CASSYGSTDGYTF.

This rearrangement joins TRBV13 to TRBJ2-5; D remains unclear. V lost 4 bases and J 2 bases, leaving 14 bases between the germline ends. This CDR3 is built from 15 residues. Per germline, CDR1 PRHDT and CDR2 FYEKMQ (reference sequence). CDR3 loop: CASSSRVTIQETQYF. Written as DNA, the CDR3 is TGTGCCAGCAGCTCCCGGGTCACCATTCAAGAGACCCAGTACTTC.

This clone appeared a single time. The genes are TRBV5-4 and TRBJ2-1; no reliable D call. Germline V gives CDR1 SGHNT, CDR2 YYREEE (reference sequence). Trimming shortened V by 7 bases and J by 3 bases, and 11 bases separated the two germline ends. The CDR3 consists of 13 residues. The CDR3 coding sequence is TGTGCCAGCTCTACTTTCTTCTACAATGAGCAGTTCTTC. As protein: CASSTFFYNEQFF.

This clone has only a few counts. V gene TRBV6-5 combines with J gene TRBJ2-1; possible D gene TRBD2, 6 bases. This CDR3 contains 15 residues. V shed 0 bases and J shed 4 bases, with 10 bases lying between them. CDR1 is MNHEY and CDR2 is SVGAGI in the germline V gene. The CDR3 nucleotides are TGTGCCAGCAGTTACTCGGGGGACTCATACAATGAGCAGTTCTTC. The encoded protein is CASSYSGDSYNEQFF.

The chain joins TRBV30 to TRBJ1-1; 7 nucleotides agree with TRBD1. Germline V gives CDR1 GTSNPN, CDR2 SVGIG (reference sequence). V lost 0 bases and J lost 8; bases outside the gene matches: 6. The CDR3 is made up of 13 amino acids. The CDR3 sequence: CAWSVWGTEEAFF. The CDR3 bases are TGTGCCTGGAGTGTATGGGGGACAGAAGAAGCTTTCTTT.

This rearrangement joins TRBV28 to TRBJ1-2; 8 nucleotides line up with TRBD1. The J segment lost 8 bases and the V segment lost 3 bases, leaving 11 bases of the junction unmatched. Per the germline V gene, CDR1 is MDHEN and CDR2 is SYDVKM. The CDR3 totals 15 residues. The CDR3 bases are TGTGCCAGCAGTTTCAACGGACAGGGCCGCCAGGGCTACACCTTC. Translating gives CASSFNGQGRQGYTF.

CDR3 amino acids: CASSYRGGTYNEQFF. Here the CDR3 DNA reads TGTGCCAGCAGTTACAGGGGGGGGACCTACAATGAGCAGTTCTTC. This rearrangement joins TRBV27 to TRBJ2-1, with D possibly TRBD1 on 8 matching bases. This CDR3 has 15 residues. CDR1 is MNHEY, CDR2 SMNVEV, per germline (reference sequence). Trimming left V 4 bases short and J 2 bases short, with 12 bases between.

The chain recombines TRBV6-5 with TRBJ2-3; 7 nucleotides match TRBD2. The germline V gene has CDR1 MNHEY and CDR2 SVGAGI. This CDR3 has 13 residues. V dropped 8 bases and J dropped 6; count of bases not matched to a gene: 8. The CDR3 reads CASREESSDTQYF. In nucleotides, the CDR3 is TGTGCCAGCCGGGAGGAATCCTCCGATACGCAGTATTTT.

The chain carries TRBV19 and TRBJ1-5; 8 nucleotides agree with TRBD1. The CDR3 is 19 residues long. CDR1 is LNHDA and CDR2 is SQIVND in the germline V gene (reference sequence). J gave up 1 base and V 0 bases, and 11 bases lay outside the gene matches. The CDR3 protein is CASSIDRQGTRLSNQPQHF. The CDR3 coding sequence is TGTGCCAGTAGTATAGACAGACAGGGGACACGCCTCAGCAATCAGCCCCAGCATTTT. Drawing the rest from reference TRBV19 and TRBJ1-5, the complete variable domain is DGGITQSPKYLFRKEGQNVTLSCEQNLNHDAMYWYRQDPGQGLRLIYYSQIVNDFQKGDIAEGYSVSREKKESFPLTVTSAQKNPTAFYLCASSIDRQGTRLSNQPQHFGDGTRLSIL.

This clone was picked up one time. The rearrangement links TRBV28 to TRBJ1-5; no clear D gene. The CDR3 has 13 residues. CDR1 and CDR2 (germline): MDHEN, SYDVKM. V shed 5 bases and J shed 9 bases, with 14 bases lying between them. The CDR3 protein is CASSPPSGGPQHF. The CDR3 nucleotides read TGTGCCAGCAGTCCCCCGTCCGGCGGGCCCCAGCATTTT.

This chain uses TRBV28 with TRBJ2-7; TRBD1 matches at 7 bases. J lost 5 bases, V lost 6 bases, and 13 bases had no gene match. The germline V gene has CDR1 MDHEN and CDR2 SYDVKM. This CDR3 is built from 15 residues. CDR3 sequence: CASSKPYRGRDEQYF. CDR3 nucleotides: TGTGCCAGCAGCAAACCTTACAGGGGAAGGGACGAGCAGTACTTC.